The 17 T cell receptor beta chains in this list originate from one sample, sequenced in a study of beta chain features in type 1 diabetes. The investigators reverse transcribed all of the isolated RNA, so they sequenced expressed TCRB transcripts. The method was immunoSEQ multiplex PCR; TCRdb's version includes in-frame clones alone and lacks a portion of them. The data contain 850,000 to 900,000 clones, around a sixth of them singletons. The sequencing sample was made of naive CD4+ T cells from blood. The source is a woman under 30 in good health.

The chain is built from TRBV10-3 and TRBJ1-2; 11 bases align to TRBD1. The junction had 2 bases not matched to a gene; V was cut back by 3 bases and J by 5 bases. This CDR3 region has 14 residues. In germline, CDR1 is ENHRY, CDR2 SYGVKD. The CDR3 protein is CAISDGTGGYGYTF. Here the CDR3 DNA reads TGTGCCATCAGTGATGGGACAGGGGGGTATGGCTACACCTTC.

This clone was recorded a few times. The V gene is TRBV9, the J gene TRBJ2-2; no firm D call. Germline-derived CDR1 and CDR2 are SGDLS and YYNGEE. The length of the CDR3 is 14 residues. Trimming took off 4 bases at V and 2 bases at J, with 9 bases between the two ends. In DNA form, the CDR3 reads TGTGCCAGCAGCAAAGACATCAACACCGGGGAGCTGTTTTTT. It translates to CASSKDINTGELFF.

This sequence joins TRBV5-4 and TRBJ1-2; the D is unclear. CDR3 length equals 14 residues. Germline CDR1 reads SGHNT; CDR2 reads YYREEE (reference sequence). V lost 0 bases and J lost 2, with 8 bases in between. The CDR3 loop is CASSLGAQNYGYTF. DNA of the CDR3: TGTGCCAGCAGCTTGGGGGCACAGAACTATGGCTACACCTTC.

This clone was seen a handful of times. The chain links TRBV7-2 to TRBJ2-7; TRBD1 aligns across 7 bases. With V trimmed by 2 bases and J by 4 bases, 5 bases remained unmatched. In germline, CDR1 is SGHTA, CDR2 FQGNSA. This CDR3 is built from 14 residues. The CDR3, as DNA: TGTGCCAGCAGCTTACAGGGGGACCGATACGAGCAGTACTTC. Translated: CASSLQGDRYEQYF.

The V call is TRBV10-3, the J call TRBJ2-7; tentative D call: TRBD1 (6 bases). CDR3 length: 14 amino acids. The V gene lost 6 bases and the J gene lost 4 bases, with 16 bases spanning the gap. Germline values: CDR1 ENHRY, CDR2 SYGVKD. The CDR3 bases are TGTGCCATCAGCGGGACATCTGGGGTATACGAGCAGTACTTC. This sequence encodes CAISGTSGVYEQYF.

This clone was detected a few times. The J gene is TRBJ2-1, the V gene TRBV6-5; 11 nucleotides match TRBD2. The germline gives CDR1 MNHEY, CDR2 SVGAGI. V lost 4 bases, J lost 4 bases, and 6 bases stayed unmatched. The CDR3 extends over 16 amino acids. CDR3 sequence reads: CASSSRTSGWYNEQFF. The CDR3, as DNA: TGTGCCAGCAGTTCCCGGACTAGCGGGTGGTACAATGAGCAGTTCTTC.

This clone has just a few counts. A junction end diverges from the germline sequence, so it may reflect a read error. The rearrangement links TRBV10-3 to TRBJ2-3; D unresolved. The germline V gene encodes CDR1 ENHRY and CDR2 SYGVKD. The CDR3 is 13 residues long. The CDR3 DNA reads as TGTGCCAGCAGTTTTGGAATTTCAGATACGCAGTATTTT. Its translation is CASSFGISDTQYF.

The chain is built from TRBV6-6 and TRBJ2-3, with D possibly matching TRBD2 (6 bases). V was pared by 4 bases and J by 4 bases, with 12 bases between. The CDR3 contains 14 residues. Germline values: CDR1 MNHNY, CDR2 SVGAGI (reference sequence). This CDR3 reads CASSSRELSDTQYF. CDR3 nucleotide sequence: TGTGCCAGCAGTTCCCGGGAGTTGTCAGATACGCAGTATTTT.

This clone showed up just a few times. This chain uses TRBV7-8 with TRBJ1-5, with D unclear. Germline CDR1 reads SGHVS; CDR2 reads FQNEAQ. The V gene lost 3 bases and the J gene lost 3 bases, with 12 bases spanning the gap. The CDR3 length is 15 residues. DNA of the CDR3: TGTGCCAGCAGCTTCGGATTTGGGTCCAATCAGCCCCAGCATTTT. This translates into CASSFGFGSNQPQHF.

The table lists this clone with a few counts. Other nucleotide sequences from this sample produce the same CDR3. The chain links TRBV5-6 to TRBJ2-1; TRBD2 might be the D (6 bases). The CDR3 loop spans 13 amino acids. Germline CDR1 SGHDT, CDR2 YYEEEE. The V end lost 4 bases, the J end lost 4 bases, and 9 bases lay between the germline ends. The chain's CDR3 is CASSLALYNEQFF. CDR3 DNA sequence: TGTGCCAGCAGCCTAGCGCTATACAATGAGCAGTTCTTC.

This chain joins TRBV7-2 and TRBJ2-5; 11 nucleotides line up with TRBD2. Germline V lookup: CDR1 SGHTA, CDR2 FQGNSA. J gave up 1 base and V 5 bases, and 12 bases lay outside the gene matches. This CDR3 has 18 residues. The CDR3 coding sequence is TGTGCCAGCAGCCAAAGACTAGCGGGAAGAGGCTCCCAAGAGACCCAGTACTTC. Translating gives CASSQRLAGRGSQETQYF.

V is TRBV19 and J is TRBJ1-2; D is undetermined. Germline CDR1 LNHDA, CDR2 SQIVND (reference sequence). The CDR3 covers 13 residues. V was cut by 7 bases and J by 6 bases, with 15 bases left in between. In DNA, the CDR3 is TGTGCCAGTACCGAAGATAACCGGGATGGCTACACCTTC. It is translated as CASTEDNRDGYTF.

The chain carries TRBV29-1 and TRBJ1-2; D might be TRBD1 (5 bases). With 4 bases removed from V and 1 base from J, the gap between germline ends came to 16 bases. CDR1 and CDR2 (germline): SQVTM, ANQGSEA. This CDR3 is built from 15 residues. For the CDR3, the DNA is TGCAGCGTTGTTCAGGGCAGGGCTAATAACTATGGCTACACCTTC. Translated, it gives CSVVQGRANNYGYTF.

This CDR3 reads CASSFFDSSGNTIYF. DNA of the CDR3: TGTGCCAGCAGCTTCTTTGACAGCTCTGGAAACACCATATATTTT. The V and J genes are TRBV7-9 and TRBJ1-3; D is perhaps TRBD1 (5 bases). Trimming took off 3 bases at V and 0 bases at J, with 9 bases between the two ends. The CDR3 consists of 15 residues. Per germline, CDR1 SEHNR and CDR2 FQNEAQ (reference sequence).

The chain combines TRBV2 with TRBJ2-1; D uncertain. The germline CDR1 and CDR2 sequences are SNHLY and FYNNEI. Trimming left V 6 bases short and J 7 bases short, with 10 bases between. The CDR3 length is 12 residues. The CDR3 nucleotides read TGTGCCAGCAGAACCGGAGTAAATGAGCAGTTCTTC. Translated: CASRTGVNEQFF.

This clone turned up a few times. Germline is not matched at one junction end, which may reflect a read error. The V call is TRBV28, the J call TRBJ1-2; D unclear. CDR1 MDHEN and CDR2 SYDVKM come from the germline V gene. The CDR3 has 12 residues. CDR3 nucleotides: TGTGCCGGCAGTACCTTTAGGGATGGCTACACCTTC. Residues: CAGSTFRDGYTF.

This clone was detected only a few times. J is TRBJ2-1 and V is TRBV5-6; tentatively, D is TRBD1 (6 bases). Per germline, CDR1 SGHDT and CDR2 YYEEEE. The CDR3 consists of 14 residues. Trimming cost V 0 bases and J 6 bases, with 10 bases left between them. This CDR3 is CASSLDRVSNEQFF. Written as DNA, the CDR3 is TGTGCCAGCAGCTTGGACAGGGTCAGCAATGAGCAGTTCTTC.